Following are 19 T cell receptor beta chains from one sample sequenced in a study of T-cell memory formation after mild COVID-19. TCRdb re-analysed the 5' RACE reads in MiXCR, keeping a single row per CDR3 protein. This table holds some 160,000 distinct CDR3 sequences, 10% to 15% found once. Sequencing was done on a sample of PBMCs or a T cell subset sorted from them (not recorded which). The receptors were gathered from a man aged 18 to 30 who had mild COVID-19 (a few samples of this study predate the infection). Cell type and time point are not known.

This clonotype was seen a few times. The CDR3 protein is CASRYRVRQGSSVSGYTF. The CDR3 DNA is TGTGCCAGCAGATATCGCGTGAGACAGGGGTCCTCGGTTTCCGGCTACACCTTC. The rearrangement links TRBV6-6 to TRBJ1-2; 8 bases align to TRBD1. V was clipped by 6 bases and J by 8 bases; unmatched bases: 23. CDR3 length: 18 amino acids. CDR1 MNHNY and CDR2 SVGAGI come from the germline V gene (reference sequence).

The J gene is TRBJ1-1, the V gene TRBV20-1, with D possibly matching TRBD1 (5 bases). The CDR3 runs 11 residues. CDR1 is DFQATT, CDR2 SNEGSKA, per germline (reference sequence). Trimming left V 5 bases short and J 5 bases short, with 9 bases between. CDR3 protein: CSAARVTEAFF. DNA for the CDR3: TGCAGTGCTGCCAGGGTTACTGAAGCTTTCTTT.

The rearrangement uses TRBV5-1 and TRBJ2-6, with D possibly TRBD1 on 5 matching bases. Trimming cost V 2 bases and J 2 bases, with 8 bases left between them. The CDR3 spans 15 residues. Germline V gene lookup returns CDR1 SGHRS and CDR2 YFSETQ. The CDR3 reads CASSLQVPGANVLTF. DNA for the CDR3: TGCGCCAGCAGCTTACAGGTCCCTGGGGCCAACGTCCTGACTTTC.

This chain links TRBV20-1 with TRBJ1-1; D uncertain. The ends were cut back, 0 bases at V and 11 bases at J, with 16 bases in the middle. The CDR3 extends over 13 amino acids. Germline V gene sequence: CDR1 DFQATT, CDR2 SNEGSKA (reference sequence). CDR3 bases: TGCAGTGCTAGAGATACAGTCCGACCCCCTGCTTTCTTT. Amino acid sequence: CSARDTVRPPAFF.

The CDR3 protein is CASSSGQLGLYEQYF. DNA for the CDR3: TGTGCCAGCAGCTCGGGACAGCTAGGCCTATACGAGCAGTACTTC. V usage is TRBV12-3 or TRBV12-4 and J usage is TRBJ2-7; 7 bases agree with TRBD1. This CDR3 contains 15 residues. V trimming: 6 bases; J trimming: 4 bases; junction bases outside the gene matches: 12.

This clonotype was recorded at least ten times. This sequence joins TRBV12-3 or TRBV12-4 and TRBJ1-1; TRBD1 might be the D (5 bases). Between the trimmed V and J ends, which lost 5 bases and 4 bases, there was a span of 14 bases. The length of the CDR3 is 14 residues. The CDR3 region is CASSTREGGTEAFF. Here the CDR3 DNA reads TGTGCCAGCAGTACCAGGGAGGGTGGCACTGAAGCTTTCTTT.

CDR3 loop: CASSRETYGYTF. The CDR3 DNA reads TGTGCCAGCAGCAGGGAGACGTATGGCTACACCTTC. The J gene is TRBJ1-2, the V gene TRBV7-8; D is ambiguous. The CDR3 loop spans 12 amino acids. The germline V and J ends were trimmed by 5 bases and 5 bases, with 9 bases remaining between them. Germline CDR1 is SGHVS and CDR2 is FQNEAQ. The full variable domain, in which reference TRBV7-8 and TRBJ1-2 provide the parts outside the CDR3, is GAGVSQSPRYKVAKRGQDVALRCDPISGHVSLFWYQQALGQGPEFLTYFQNEAQLDKSGLPSDRFFAERPEGSVSTLKIQRTQQEDSAVYLCASSRETYGYTFGSGTRLTVV.

This sequence joins TRBV20-1 and TRBJ2-1, with D unresolved. This CDR3 is 12 amino acids long. Germline CDR1 is DFQATT and CDR2 is SNEGSKA (reference sequence). V lost 5 bases and J lost 8, with 13 bases in between. This CDR3 is CSAGRRTHEQFF. CDR3 nucleotides: TGCAGTGCTGGGCGCCGGACGCATGAGCAGTTCTTC.

The sample holds a few counts of this clonotype. V is TRBV7-9 and J is TRBJ2-3; either TRBD1 or TRBD2 may fit D (5 bases each). The V and J ends lost 5 bases and 2 bases respectively, with 14 bases between them. CDR1 and CDR2 from the germline V gene are SEHNR and FQNEAQ (reference sequence). There are 15 residues in the CDR3. The CDR3: CASSRRGRDTDTQYF. The CDR3 region has the DNA TGTGCCAGCAGCCGACGGGGCAGGGACACAGATACGCAGTATTTT.

The chain couples TRBV5-1 to TRBJ1-5, with 7 positions matching TRBD1. The CDR3 contains 17 residues. V shed 1 base and J 0 bases; nucleotides not matched to a gene: 7. Germline V gene data show CDR1 as SGHRS and CDR2 as YFSETQ. The CDR3 sequence is CASSLTGDPYSNQPQHF. DNA of the CDR3: TGCGCCAGCAGCTTGACAGGGGATCCCTATAGCAATCAGCCCCAGCATTTT.

The J gene is TRBJ1-3, the V gene TRBV12-3 or TRBV12-4; D not resolved. CDR3 length equals 17 residues. Trimming stripped 2 bases from V and 0 bases from J, with 14 bases between. The CDR3 region is CASSLWWRLPSGNTIYF. CDR3 DNA sequence: TGTGCCAGCAGTTTATGGTGGAGGTTGCCCTCTGGAAACACCATATATTTT.

This chain uses TRBV20-1 with TRBJ2-1; 11 nucleotides match TRBD2. Germline CDR1 reads DFQATT; CDR2 reads SNEGSKA (reference sequence). CDR3 size: 13 residues. As DNA, the CDR3 is TGCAGCACCGTAGCGGGGGGGCCGAATGAGCAGTTCTTC. As protein: CSTVAGGPNEQFF.

This chain uses TRBV30 with TRBJ2-1, with 7 nucleotides matching TRBD2. V was pared by 2 bases and J by 6 bases, with 13 bases of the junction left unmatched. The CDR3 contains 16 residues. Germline CDR1 GTSNPN, CDR2 SVGIG (reference sequence). CDR3 protein: CAWSKAARGVGNEQFF. CDR3 sequence (DNA): TGTGCCTGGAGTAAGGCGGCCCGGGGGGTTGGCAATGAGCAGTTCTTC.

This clonotype was seen once. CDR3: CASSYSGVEHYGYTF. Here the CDR3 DNA reads TGTGCCAGCAGTTACTCGGGGGTGGAGCACTATGGCTACACCTTC. The chain couples TRBV6-6 to TRBJ1-2; perhaps TRBD1 as D (5 bases). CDR1 is MNHNY, CDR2 SVGAGI, per germline (reference sequence). The CDR3 runs 15 residues. V was pared by 0 bases and J by 3 bases, with 11 bases between.

The table lists this clonotype with a few counts. The chain joins TRBV7-8 to TRBJ1-1, with D maybe TRBD1 (6 bases). Germline-derived CDR1 and CDR2 are SGHVS and FQNEAQ. Deletions cut 6 bases from V and 0 bases from J, with 14 bases between. The CDR3 totals 15 residues. CDR3 protein: CASSSRAGVNTEAFF. The CDR3 DNA reads TGTGCCAGCAGTTCCAGAGCAGGGGTGAACACTGAAGCTTTCTTT.

The CDR3 here is CASTGGGNTQYF. DNA of the CDR3: TGTGCCAGCACTGGGGGGGGAAATACGCAGTATTTT. This chain connects TRBV12-3 or TRBV12-4 to TRBJ2-3; TRBD2 agrees at 7 bases. The CDR3 has 12 residues. J was trimmed by 7 bases and V by 7 bases; bases with no gene match: 5.

This clonotype was detected a few times. The chain recombines TRBV7-9 with TRBJ1-1; no clear D gene. CDR1 and CDR2 (germline): SEHNR, FQNEAQ (reference sequence). This CDR3 has 15 residues. V was pared by 2 bases and J by 0 bases, with 10 bases between. CDR3 sequence: CASSLSRRMNTEAFF. CDR3 nucleotides: TGTGCCAGCAGCTTAAGCAGGCGAATGAACACTGAAGCTTTCTTT.

The chain joins TRBV7-2 to TRBJ2-7; possibly TRBD2 for D (6 bases). Germline CDR1 is SGHTA and CDR2 is FQGNSA. The V end lost 5 bases, the J end lost 6 bases, and 20 bases lay between the germline ends. The CDR3 loop spans 15 amino acids. For the CDR3, the DNA is TGTGCCAGCAGCAGATCGGGGGTACCGGCGGGCGAGCAGTACTTC. Translated: CASSRSGVPAGEQYF. The full variable domain, completed using reference TRBV7-2 and TRBJ2-7, is GAGVSQSPSNKVTEKGKDVELRCDPISGHTALYWYRQSLGQGLEFLIYFQGNSAPDKSGLPSDRFSAERTGGSVSTLTIQRTQQEDSAVYLCASSRSGVPAGEQYFGPGTRLTVT.

At least ten counts were recorded for this clonotype. The chain joins TRBV7-9 to TRBJ2-7; D not resolved. The CDR3 spans 11 residues. Germline V gene data show CDR1 as SEHNR and CDR2 as FQNEAQ (reference sequence). V lost 3 bases and J 0 bases, leaving 0 bases between the germline ends. In nucleotides, the CDR3 is TGTGCCAGCAGCTTCTCCTACGAGCAGTACTTC. It yields the protein CASSFSYEQYF.